This T cell receptor beta chain was obtained from a study of T cells in Graves' hyperthyroidism and ophthalmopathy. Overall study findings and caveats: Separating ophthalmopathy from stable hyperthyroidism was achieved by a 13 V-J model.

Thyroid ultrasound and orbital computed tomography, with clinical symptoms and serum thyroxine and TRAb, informed diagnoses. This clonotype came up many times. Its antigen is not known. Researchers took RNA transcripts and amplified the TCR beta CDR3 regions from them. Initially, a first-round RT-PCR of the TCR CDR3 employed the HTBI primer set. TCRdb passed the multiplex PCR reads through MiXCR, listing each CDR3 protein once. The sample records 340,000 or so distinct CDR3 sequences, roughly 23% being singletons. The clonotype was recovered from a woman aged 45-59 years with Graves' hyperthyroidism. The sequenced sample consisted of blood.

The DNA of the CDR3 is TGTGCCAGCTCACCACGGGACACAGATACCGGGGAGCTGTTTTTT. It yields the protein CASSPRDTDTGELFF. The chain recombines TRBV18 with TRBJ2-2; tentative D call: TRBD1 (6 bases). CDR1 and CDR2 from the germline V gene are KGHSH and LQKENI. The CDR3 contains 15 residues. V was trimmed by 1 base and J by 5 bases, leaving 11 bases between them.